These T cell receptor beta chains were read from a single sample in a study of Ad26.COV2.S vaccination and SARS-CoV-2 variants. Libraries were prepared by immunoSEQ multiplex PCR; TCRdb keeps only in-frame clonotypes and omits some of them. The sample has a few hundred thousand clones, roughly 86% seen once; the top ten hold over 2.5%. This material consisted of peripheral blood, taken in a trial of Ad26.COV2.S vaccine versus placebo. The receptor source for this set is a person aged 18 to 59 who received the Ad26.COV2.S COVID-19 vaccine or a placebo. The CDR3 runs from the conserved cysteine through the conserved F or W. The order of the fields is D gene, V gene, clone size, J gene, CDR3 protein, CDR3 DNA. The D gene is left open where the match is weak. Only part of the rows carry a size: once, few, many, or a class if the clone is expanded.

d_gene: NA; v_gene: TRBV30; abundance: NA; j_gene: TRBJ1-4; CDR3aa: CAWSVHQGGGEKLFF; CDR3nt: TGTGCCTGGAGTGTACATCAGGGAGGAGGTGAAAAACTGTTTTTT
d_gene: NA; v_gene: TRBV5-6; abundance: NA; j_gene: TRBJ1-2; CDR3aa: CASTLRREGYTF; CDR3nt: TGTGCCAGCACCCTAAGGCGGGAGGGCTACACCTTC
d_gene: NA; v_gene: TRBV5-5; abundance: NA; j_gene: TRBJ2-5; CDR3aa: CASSLRPPETQYF; CDR3nt: TGTGCCAGCAGCTTGCGGCCACCGGAGACCCAGTACTTC
d_gene: TRBD1; v_gene: TRBV3-1/TRBV3-2; abundance: NA; j_gene: TRBJ2-2; CDR3aa: CASSNLGQSTGELFF; CDR3nt: TGTGCCAGCAGCAATTTGGGACAGAGCACCGGGGAGCTGTTTTTT
d_gene: NA; v_gene: TRBV5-4; abundance: NA; j_gene: TRBJ2-3; CDR3aa: CASSLAAQGTDTQYF; CDR3nt: TGTGCCAGCAGCTTGGCCGCTCAGGGCACAGATACGCAGTATTTT
d_gene: NA; v_gene: TRBV5-4; abundance: NA; j_gene: TRBJ2-2; CDR3aa: CASSFKRANTGELFF; CDR3nt: TGTGCCAGCAGCTTTAAGCGTGCGAACACCGGGGAGCTGTTTTTT
d_gene: NA; v_gene: TRBV5-1; abundance: once; j_gene: TRBJ2-2; CDR3aa: CARIFCGNTGELFF; CDR3nt: TGCGCCAGAATTTTCTGCGGGAACACCGGGGAGCTGTTTTTT
d_gene: NA; v_gene: TRBV5-1; abundance: once; j_gene: TRBJ2-3; CDR3aa: CASSLAVAVSTDTQYF; CDR3nt: TGCGCCAGCAGCTTGGCCGTAGCAGTCAGCACAGATACGCAGTATTTT
d_gene: NA; v_gene: TRBV6-5; abundance: NA; j_gene: TRBJ1-4; CDR3aa: CASSRKGVRNEKLFF; CDR3nt: TGTGCCAGCAGCCGCAAGGGGGTTCGAAATGAAAAACTGTTTTTT
d_gene: TRBD1; v_gene: TRBV11-2; abundance: NA; j_gene: TRBJ2-1; CDR3aa: CASSLLRTGVNEQFF; CDR3nt: TGTGCCAGCAGCTTACTTCGGACAGGGGTCAATGAGCAGTTCTTC
d_gene: NA; v_gene: TRBV7-6; abundance: NA; j_gene: TRBJ2-7; CDR3aa: CASSPTNRGEQYF; CDR3nt: TGTGCCAGCAGCCCCACTAACCGGGGCGAGCAGTACTTC
d_gene: NA; v_gene: TRBV27; abundance: NA; j_gene: TRBJ2-6; CDR3aa: CASSLGQSGGSGANVLTF; CDR3nt: TGTGCCAGCAGTTTAGGACAGTCTGGTGGCTCTGGGGCCAACGTCCTGACTTTC
d_gene: TRBD1; v_gene: TRBV19; abundance: NA; j_gene: TRBJ2-5; CDR3aa: CATGQGAVETQYF; CDR3nt: TGTGCCACCGGACAGGGGGCGGTGGAGACCCAGTACTTC
d_gene: NA; v_gene: TRBV6-4; abundance: NA; j_gene: TRBJ2-1; CDR3aa: CASSPTGVTPYNEQFF; CDR3nt: TGTGCCAGCAGCCCCACGGGGGTCACCCCCTACAATGAGCAGTTCTTC
d_gene: NA; v_gene: TRBV23-1; abundance: NA; j_gene: TRBJ2-1; CDR3aa: CASSQSVRGRSHTESSYNEQFF; CDR3nt: TGCGCCAGCAGTCAATCCGTCCGGGGGCGGTCCCACACGGAGAGCTCCTACAATGAGCAGTTCTTC
d_gene: NA; v_gene: TRBV19; abundance: NA; j_gene: TRBJ1-4; CDR3aa: CASNPDRTNEKLFF; CDR3nt: TGTGCCAGTAACCCAGACAGGACGAATGAAAAACTGTTTTTT
d_gene: TRBD1; v_gene: TRBV5-1; abundance: NA; j_gene: TRBJ1-1; CDR3aa: CASAQGARNTEAFF; CDR3nt: TGCGCCAGTGCCCAGGGGGCAAGGAACACTGAAGCTTTCTTT
d_gene: TRBD1; v_gene: TRBV29-1; abundance: NA; j_gene: TRBJ1-1; CDR3aa: CSVPQGGNTEAFF; CDR3nt: TGCAGCGTTCCCCAGGGGGGGAACACTGAAGCTTTCTTT
d_gene: TRBD1; v_gene: TRBV7-9; abundance: NA; j_gene: TRBJ2-5; CDR3aa: CASSDDRDQETQYF; CDR3nt: TGTGCCAGCAGCGACGACAGGGACCAAGAGACCCAGTACTTC
d_gene: NA; v_gene: TRBV7-2; abundance: NA; j_gene: TRBJ1-1; CDR3aa: CASTKGWANTEAFF; CDR3nt: TGTGCCAGCACCAAAGGCTGGGCGAACACTGAAGCTTTCTTT
d_gene: NA; v_gene: TRBV12-3/TRBV12-4; abundance: NA; j_gene: TRBJ2-3; CDR3aa: CASKTVTDTQYF; CDR3nt: TGTGCCAGCAAGACAGTCACAGATACGCAGTATTTT
d_gene: TRBD2; v_gene: TRBV7-2; abundance: NA; j_gene: TRBJ2-7; CDR3aa: CASSLGAPGLAGVEQYF; CDR3nt: TGTGCCAGCAGCTTAGGGGCCCCGGGACTAGCGGGAGTCGAGCAGTACTTC
d_gene: NA; v_gene: TRBV4-2; abundance: NA; j_gene: TRBJ1-2; CDR3aa: CASSQAPFGPGYTF; CDR3nt: TGTGCCAGCAGCCAAGCCCCCTTCGGACCCGGCTACACCTTC
d_gene: NA; v_gene: TRBV20-1; abundance: NA; j_gene: TRBJ2-7; CDR3aa: CSVGSYEQYF; CDR3nt: TGCAGTGTCGGATCCTACGAGCAGTACTTC
d_gene: TRBD1; v_gene: TRBV7-9; abundance: NA; j_gene: TRBJ1-1; CDR3aa: CASSYTPDRERKAFF; CDR3nt: TGTGCCAGCAGCTATACCCCCGACAGGGAAAGAAAAGCTTTCTTT
d_gene: NA; v_gene: TRBV19; abundance: few; j_gene: TRBJ2-1; CDR3aa: CASSSWDGHNEQFF; CDR3nt: TGTGCCAGTAGTTCTTGGGACGGCCACAATGAGCAGTTCTTC
d_gene: NA; v_gene: TRBV6-5; abundance: NA; j_gene: TRBJ2-7; CDR3aa: CASGRQPAYEQYF; CDR3nt: TGTGCCAGTGGTCGGCAGCCTGCCTACGAGCAGTACTTC
d_gene: NA; v_gene: TRBV7-9; abundance: once; j_gene: TRBJ2-5; CDR3aa: CASSATGTYLQETQYF; CDR3nt: TGTGCCAGCAGCGCAACCGGGACTTATCTTCAAGAGACCCAGTACTTC
d_gene: NA; v_gene: TRBV20-1; abundance: NA; j_gene: TRBJ1-2; CDR3aa: CSASGDPNLIGYTF; CDR3nt: TGCAGTGCTAGTGGGGACCCAAACCTCATCGGCTACACCTTC
d_gene: NA; v_gene: TRBV19; abundance: NA; j_gene: TRBJ1-1; CDR3aa: CASSIDGNLNTEAFF; CDR3nt: TGTGCCAGTAGTATAGATGGAAATTTAAACACTGAAGCTTTCTTT
d_gene: NA; v_gene: TRBV3-1/TRBV3-2; abundance: NA; j_gene: TRBJ1-2; CDR3aa: CASSQVKGGYGYTF; CDR3nt: TGTGCCAGCAGCCAAGTTAAAGGAGGCTATGGCTACACCTTC